This is a list of T cell receptor beta chains from one sample in a study of blood T cell repertoires in COVID-19. Clones were read by immunoSEQ multiplex PCR, and TCRdb kept only the in-frame ones, dropping some. This sample has approximately 340,000 clones, with approximately 90% found just once. Sample: PBMCs or T cells enriched from blood (not recorded which). The receptors derive from a woman in her thirties or forties who had been exposed to COVID-19. Each CDR3 is given with its conserved first and last residue. Each record gives: J gene, V gene, clone size, D gene, CDR3 DNA, CDR3 protein. The D gene is left open where the match is weak. A row's size may be missing; if present it is once, few, many or a size class.

TRBJ1-2 | TRBV4-3 | - | - | TGCGCCAGCAGCCAAGATGGCCCCTATGGCTACACCTTC | CASSQDGPYGYTF
TRBJ1-2 | TRBV19 | few | TRBD1 | TGTGCCAGTAGTAGGGACAGGGGTGGCTATGGCTACACCTTC | CASSRDRGGYGYTF
TRBJ2-3 | TRBV25-1 | - | TRBD1 | TGTGCCAGCAGTGAAAGCCCCCCGCTGCAGGGGGTAAAAGATACGCAGTATTTT | CASSESPPLQGVKDTQYF
TRBJ2-7 | TRBV7-6 | - | TRBD2 | TGTGCCAGCAGCTTTACCGGGACTAGCGCCCCTAGGTACGAGCAGTACTTC | CASSFTGTSAPRYEQYF
TRBJ2-1 | TRBV7-9 | - | - | TGTGCCAGCAGCTCTGGAGTCTACAATGAGCAGTTCTTC | CASSSGVYNEQFF
TRBJ2-1 | TRBV2 | - | TRBD2 | TGTGCCAGCAAGCCGCGGGGGGGCTTAAACAATGAGCAGTTCTTC | CASKPRGGLNNEQFF
TRBJ1-6 | TRBV5-6 | - | - | TGTGCCAGCAGAACGTCGAGGGATGATTCACCCCTCCACTTT | CASRTSRDDSPLHF
TRBJ1-3 | TRBV30 | - | TRBD1 | TGTGCCTGGAGCGCGGACAGGGCACGCAGAAACACCATATATTTT | CAWSADRARRNTIYF
TRBJ1-6 | TRBV21-1 | - | - | TGTGCCAGCAGCAAAGGGGAGAGGGCCTCCTATAATTCACCCCTCCACTTT | CASSKGERASYNSPLHF
TRBJ1-5 | TRBV7-2 | - | - | TGTGCCAGCAGCGCACAGGTGGGCCTTAGCAATCAGCCCCAGCATTTT | CASSAQVGLSNQPQHF
TRBJ1-5 | TRBV27 | - | TRBD1 | TGTGCCAGCAGGGACAGGGCCAATCAGCCCCAGCATTTT | CASRDRANQPQHF
TRBJ1-5 | TRBV27 | - | - | TGTGCCAGCTCTCAGACAGGCCCAAATCAGCCCCAGCATTTT | CASSQTGPNQPQHF
TRBJ1-6 | TRBV6-1 | - | TRBD1 | TGTGCCAGCAGTGAAGCCCCTTCTGGGACAGGGGTCGCCTTGCGGCCCCTCCACTTT | CASSEAPSGTGVALRPLHF
TRBJ2-5 | TRBV6-5 | - | - | TGTGCCAGCAGGCCCCCGGGACTCCGAGGGGAGACCCAGTACTTC | CASRPPGLRGETQYF
TRBJ2-7 | TRBV7-2 | few | - | TGTGCCAGCAGTCCCCTCACCTCTCAAGGGGTCGAGCAGTACTTC | CASSPLTSQGVEQYF
TRBJ1-1 | TRBV6-5 | once | - | TGTGCCAGCAGTAAAACAGTGAACACTGAAGCTTTCTTT | CASSKTVNTEAFF
TRBJ2-1 | TRBV27 | - | - | TGTGCCAGTGTAGGTTTTGGGGAGAACTACAATGAGCAGTTCTTC | CASVGFGENYNEQFF
TRBJ1-2 | TRBV20-1 | - | - | TGCAGTGCCCCAGGGAACTATGGCTACACCTTC | CSAPGNYGYTF
TRBJ2-1 | TRBV13 | few | TRBD2 | TGTGCCAGCACCCTATTGGGGACTAGCGGCTACAATGAGCAGTTCTTC | CASTLLGTSGYNEQFF
TRBJ2-7 | TRBV5-6 | - | - | TGTGCCAGCAGCTTGTTGCAGACAGCCAGCTACGAGCAGTACTTC | CASSLLQTASYEQYF
TRBJ1-2 | TRBV6-5 | once | - | TGTGCCAGCAGTCGTCAGGGATCCGGCTATGGCTACACCTTC | CASSRQGSGYGYTF
TRBJ2-7 | TRBV19 | - | TRBD1 | TGTGCCAGTAGTACCTTCCGGACAGGTGGGGGCGAGCAGTACTTC | CASSTFRTGGGEQYF
TRBJ2-1 | TRBV7-3 | - | - | TGTGCCAGCAGCCCGTCTCTAGCGTATGAGCAGTTCTTC | CASSPSLAYEQFF
TRBJ2-2 | TRBV21-1 | - | - | TGTGCCAGCAGCAAAGATAACAGGGGGAACACCGGGGAGCTGTTTTTT | CASSKDNRGNTGELFF